A single sample gave rise to the 23 T cell receptor beta chains below, sequenced in a study of blood T cell repertoires in COVID-19. Assay used: immunoSEQ multiplex PCR; TCRdb lists only in-frame clones, some missing. The sample yields 450,000 or so clones, less than 95% seen once. Sequencing was performed on PBMCs or T cells enriched from blood (not recorded which). These receptors were taken from a man younger than 35 who had recovered from COVID-19.

The chain combines TRBV18 with TRBJ2-1, with 11 nucleotides matching TRBD2. From germline, CDR1 is KGHSH and CDR2 LQKENI. The CDR3 has 19 amino acids. V shed 4 bases, J shed 3 bases, and the junction held 14 bases outside the gene matches. This CDR3 reads CASSLLAGEAGVGYNEQFF. CDR3 nucleotide sequence: TGTGCCAGCTCACTACTAGCGGGAGAAGCAGGGGTGGGCTACAATGAGCAGTTCTTC.

V and J are TRBV9 and TRBJ2-3, with 7 bases fitting TRBD1. This CDR3 is built from 15 residues. CDR1 and CDR2 from the germline V gene are SGDLS and YYNGEE. Trimming at V came to 0 bases and at J to 1 base, leaving 2 bases not matched to a gene. CDR3 protein: CASSVGGTGTDTQYF. The CDR3 nucleotides are TGTGCCAGCAGCGTAGGTGGGACAGGCACAGATACGCAGTATTTT. The variable domain in full, with the rest retrieved from reference TRBV9 and TRBJ2-3, is DSGVTQTPKHLITATGQRVTLRCSPRSGDLSVYWYQQSLDQGLQFLIQYYNGEERAKGNILERFSAQQFPDLHSELNLSSLELGDSALYFCASSVGGTGTDTQYFGPGTRLTVL.

The rearrangement uses TRBV27 and TRBJ1-2; D is unclear. V was shortened by 6 bases and J by 8 bases, with 16 bases between the two germline ends. Germline lookup yields CDR1 MNHEY and CDR2 SMNVEV (reference sequence). The CDR3 runs 13 residues. The DNA for the CDR3 is TGTGCCAGCAGCCAGGCCGGGGATGGCGGCTACACCTTC. This gives the protein CASSQAGDGGYTF.

The chain combines TRBV5-1 with TRBJ1-2; 7 nucleotides align to TRBD1. Germline-derived CDR1 and CDR2 are SGHRS and YFSETQ. The CDR3 consists of 14 residues. V shed 3 bases and J 3 bases; nucleotides not matched to a gene: 5. The DNA for the CDR3 is TGCGCCAGCAGCTCAAATGACAGGGACTATGGCTACACCTTC. Translation gives CASSSNDRDYGYTF.

This clone was counted a single time. The chain recombines TRBV29-1 with TRBJ1-4, with a possible D match to TRBD1 (5 bases). V was trimmed by 4 bases and J by 4 bases, leaving 16 bases between them. This CDR3 is 15 amino acids long. Germline CDR1 and CDR2: SQVTM and ANQGSEA. The chain's CDR3 is CSVAREEGINEKLFF. The CDR3 bases are TGCAGCGTTGCCCGGGAGGAGGGGATTAATGAAAAACTGTTTTTT.

The chain couples TRBV7-9 to TRBJ2-5; 9 bases align to TRBD1. Germline CDR1 SEHNR, CDR2 FQNEAQ (reference sequence). V dropped 3 bases and J dropped 5; count of bases not matched to a gene: 7. CDR3 length equals 15 residues. The CDR3 region is CASSFPLTGGETQYF. Here the CDR3 DNA reads TGTGCCAGCAGCTTCCCTTTGACAGGGGGGGAGACCCAGTACTTC.

The chain combines TRBV10-3 with TRBJ2-2; D is unresolved. V lost 1 base, J lost 4 bases, and 4 bases lay in between. The CDR3 is made up of 13 amino acids. In germline, CDR1 is ENHRY, CDR2 SYGVKD. CDR3 coding DNA: TGTGCCATCAGTGAGTTGAGCACCGGGGAGCTGTTTTTT. This translates into CAISELSTGELFF.

The rearrangement joins TRBV28 to TRBJ1-6; D remains unclear. Between the trimmed V and J ends, which lost 2 bases and 9 bases, there was a span of 14 bases. Germline V CDR1 and CDR2: MDHEN, SYDVKM. This CDR3 spans 15 amino acids. In DNA, the CDR3 is TGTGCCAGCAGTTTAGTAGGCGACTCTAGTTCACCCCTCCACTTT. Protein product: CASSLVGDSSSPLHF.

The rearrangement links TRBV7-2 to TRBJ1-1; no definite D call. Germline V gives CDR1 SGHTA, CDR2 FQGNSA. V was trimmed by 3 bases and J by 8 bases, leaving 22 bases between them. There are 16 residues in the CDR3. The CDR3 DNA sequence: TGTGCCAGCAGCTTTCGGGCGGGGAGCCCAAATCCAGAAGCTTTCTTT. Translation: CASSFRAGSPNPEAFF.

The chain has TRBV18 and TRBJ2-7; maybe TRBD1 (5 bases). Germline CDR1 reads KGHSH; CDR2 reads LQKENI. There are 14 residues in the CDR3. V lost 3 bases and J 2 bases, leaving 11 bases between the germline ends. CDR3 in amino acids: CASSPPTETYEQYF. CDR3 nucleotide sequence: TGTGCCAGCTCACCCCCGACAGAGACCTACGAGCAGTACTTC.

This chain links TRBV5-4 with TRBJ1-4; 8 bases are a match to TRBD1. CDR1 is SGHNT, CDR2 YYREEE, per germline (reference sequence). V was pared by 4 bases and J by 7 bases, with 15 bases of the junction left unmatched. This CDR3 has 17 residues. CDR3 sequence: CASSDSLVDRGTEKLFF. CDR3 sequence (DNA): TGTGCCAGCAGCGATTCCCTAGTCGACAGGGGTACTGAAAAACTGTTTTTT.

The rearrangement uses TRBV5-1 and TRBJ1-5; 7 nucleotides line up with TRBD1. The CDR3 totals 16 residues. Germline V gene data show CDR1 as SGHRS and CDR2 as YFSETQ. V dropped 4 bases and J dropped 1; count of bases not matched to a gene: 8. The CDR3 DNA reads TGCGCCAGCAGCCCGGGGACAGTAAAAAGCAATCAGCCCCAGCATTTT. It translates to CASSPGTVKSNQPQHF.

The J gene is TRBJ1-6, the V gene TRBV3-1 (or the pseudogene TRBV3-2); perhaps TRBD1 as D (6 bases). The CDR3 is 15 amino acids. Trimming took 1 base from V and 6 from J, leaving 10 bases between them. The V gene's germline CDR1 is LGHDT and CDR2 YNNKEL (reference sequence). The CDR3: CASSQVTGGNSPLHF. CDR3 DNA sequence: TGTGCCAGCAGCCAAGTGACAGGCGGTAATTCACCCCTCCACTTT.

The chain couples TRBV19 to TRBJ2-1; possible D gene TRBD2, 6 bases. The length of the CDR3 is 13 residues. Looked up from germline, CDR1 is LNHDA and CDR2 is SQIVND (reference sequence). Trimming removed 5 bases from V and 6 bases from J, with 11 bases in between. The CDR3 nucleotides read TGTGCCAGTAGTCCCCAGGGAGGCAATGAGCAGTTCTTC. Translated, it gives CASSPQGGNEQFF.

Remarks on this clone: Other DNA variants within this sample encode the same CDR3. The CDR3 loop reads CASSLIMNTEAFF. CDR3 DNA sequence: TGTGCCAGCAGTTTAATCATGAACACTGAAGCTTTCTTT. V usage is TRBV28 and J usage is TRBJ1-1; no reliable D call. V dropped 2 bases and J dropped 0 bases, with 4 bases sitting between them. This CDR3 is built from 13 residues. Germline assignment: CDR1 MDHEN and CDR2 SYDVKM.

In this sample, this clone turned up once. This chain joins TRBV28 and TRBJ2-7, with 7 bases identical to TRBD2. Germline assignment: CDR1 MDHEN and CDR2 SYDVKM. The CDR3 covers 14 residues. V was clipped by 5 bases and J by 3 bases; unmatched bases: 7. CDR3: CASSLADLDYEQYF. The CDR3, as DNA: TGTGCCAGCAGTCTAGCGGACTTAGACTACGAGCAGTACTTC.

The chain recombines TRBV10-3 with TRBJ2-5; 12 bases map to TRBD1. The CDR3 consists of 15 residues. V lost 6 bases, J lost 5 bases, and 7 bases stayed unmatched. CDR1 ENHRY and CDR2 SYGVKD come from the germline V gene. CDR3 loop: CAISPGQGARETQYF. The DNA for the CDR3 is TGTGCCATCAGCCCGGGACAGGGGGCTCGGGAGACCCAGTACTTC.

The J gene is TRBJ1-1, the V gene TRBV5-6, with 8 bases fitting TRBD1. This CDR3 spans 17 amino acids. Germline V lookup: CDR1 SGHDT, CDR2 YYEEEE. V trimming: 2 bases; J trimming: 1 base; junction bases outside the gene matches: 10. The CDR3 DNA sequence: TGTGCCAGCAGCTTCGGACAGGGTGGTTTTGGGAACACTGAAGCTTTCTTT. Residues: CASSFGQGGFGNTEAFF.

The chain combines TRBV2 with TRBJ1-5, with no clear D. CDR1 is SNHLY and CDR2 is FYNNEI in the germline V gene. V lost 4 bases and J lost 4, with 5 bases in between. CDR3 length: 12 amino acids. The CDR3 DNA is TGTGCCAGCAGTGGTCCTAATCAGCCCCAGCATTTT. It is translated as CASSGPNQPQHF.

The chain joins TRBV7-8 to TRBJ2-1, with 12 bases identical to TRBD2. V trimming: 1 base; J trimming: 5 bases; junction bases outside the gene matches: 12. Germline V CDR1 and CDR2: SGHVS, FQNEAQ. The CDR3 extends over 19 amino acids. The CDR3 bases are TGTGCCAGCAGCTTAGGACTAGCGGGAGCCCTTCCGCCAAACAATGAGCAGTTCTTC. Amino acids: CASSLGLAGALPPNNEQFF.

V and J are TRBV19 and TRBJ1-1; D gene unclear. Between the trimmed V and J ends, which lost 8 bases and 6 bases, there was a span of 19 bases. Germline V CDR1 and CDR2: LNHDA, SQIVND (reference sequence). The length of the CDR3 is 14 residues. The CDR3 loop is CASASAGSMAEAFF. The CDR3, as DNA: TGTGCCAGTGCGTCGGCCGGGAGTATGGCTGAAGCTTTCTTT. The whole variable domain, filled in from reference TRBV19 and TRBJ1-1, reads DGGITQSPKYLFRKEGQNVTLSCEQNLNHDAMYWYRQDPGQGLRLIYYSQIVNDFQKGDIAEGYSVSREKKESFPLTVTSAQKNPTAFYLCASASAGSMAEAFFGQGTRLTVV.

Here the CDR3 reads CASSVTLNQPQHF. Written as DNA, the CDR3 is TGTGCCAGCAGCGTGACACTCAATCAGCCCCAGCATTTT. The chain carries TRBV3-1 (or the pseudogene TRBV3-2) and TRBJ1-5; D call uncertain. Germline CDR1 and CDR2: LGHDT and YNNKEL (reference sequence). This CDR3 has 13 amino acids. The V gene lost 5 bases and the J gene lost 3 bases, with 8 bases spanning the gap.

The chain joins TRBV24-1 to TRBJ1-2; 9 nucleotides line up with TRBD1. V was pared by 5 bases and J by 7 bases, with 10 bases of the junction left unmatched. CDR3 size: 15 residues. Germline V CDR1 and CDR2: KGHDR, SFDVKD. The CDR3 DNA reads TGTGCCACCAGTGGCACGGGACAGGGAGTTCGTGGCTACACCTTC. The encoded protein is CATSGTGQGVRGYTF.